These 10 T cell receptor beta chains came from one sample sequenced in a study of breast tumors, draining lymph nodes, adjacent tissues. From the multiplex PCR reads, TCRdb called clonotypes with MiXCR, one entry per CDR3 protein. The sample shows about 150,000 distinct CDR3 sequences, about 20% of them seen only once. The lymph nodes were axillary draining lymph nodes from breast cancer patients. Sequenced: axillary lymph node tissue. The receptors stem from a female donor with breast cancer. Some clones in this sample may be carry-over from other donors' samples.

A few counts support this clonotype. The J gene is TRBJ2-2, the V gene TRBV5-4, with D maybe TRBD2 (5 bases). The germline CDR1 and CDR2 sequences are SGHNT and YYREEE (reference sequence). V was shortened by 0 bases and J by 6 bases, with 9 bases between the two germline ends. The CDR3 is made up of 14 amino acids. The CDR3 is CASSLVEGAGELFF. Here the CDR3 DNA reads TGTGCCAGCAGCTTGGTTGAGGGAGCCGGGGAGCTGTTTTTT.

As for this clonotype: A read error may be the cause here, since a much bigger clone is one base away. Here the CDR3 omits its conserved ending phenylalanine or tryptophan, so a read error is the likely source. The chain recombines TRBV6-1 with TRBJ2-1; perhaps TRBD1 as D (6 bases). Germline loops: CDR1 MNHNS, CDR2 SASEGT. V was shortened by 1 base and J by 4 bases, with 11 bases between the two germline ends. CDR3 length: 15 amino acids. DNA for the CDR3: TGTGCCAGCAGTGAAGTAAACAGGGCTTACAATGAGCAGTTCTCC. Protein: CASSEVNRAYNEQFS.

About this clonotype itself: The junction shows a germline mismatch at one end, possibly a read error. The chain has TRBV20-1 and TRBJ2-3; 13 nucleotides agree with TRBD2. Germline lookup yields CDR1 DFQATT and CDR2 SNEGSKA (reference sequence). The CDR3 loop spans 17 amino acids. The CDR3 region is CSTSPTSGRIYTDTQYF. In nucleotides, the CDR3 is TGCAGTACTAGTCCGACTAGCGGGAGGATTTACACGGATACGCAGTATTTT.

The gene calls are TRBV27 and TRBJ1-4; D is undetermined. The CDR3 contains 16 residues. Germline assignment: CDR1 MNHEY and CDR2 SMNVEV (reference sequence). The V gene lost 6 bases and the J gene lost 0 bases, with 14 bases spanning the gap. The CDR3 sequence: CASSRTPSATNEKLFF. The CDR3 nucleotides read TGTGCCAGCAGCCGTACCCCGAGTGCAACTAATGAAAAACTGTTTTTT.

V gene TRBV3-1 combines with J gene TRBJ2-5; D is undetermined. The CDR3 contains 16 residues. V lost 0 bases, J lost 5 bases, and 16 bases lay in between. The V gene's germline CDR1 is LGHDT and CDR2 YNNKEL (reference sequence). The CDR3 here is CASSQEPAGSRETQYF. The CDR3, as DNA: TGTGCCAGCAGCCAAGAGCCAGCCGGATCGAGGGAGACCCAGTACTTC.

The DNA of the CDR3 is TGTGCCAGCAGTTTACTCCGCACATCTAATCAGCCCCAGCATTTT. This sequence encodes CASSLLRTSNQPQHF. The chain employs TRBV28 and TRBJ1-5, with D uncertain. CDR3 length: 15 amino acids. CDR1 and CDR2 from the germline V gene are MDHEN and SYDVKM. Trimming removed 2 bases from V and 4 bases from J, with 12 bases in between.

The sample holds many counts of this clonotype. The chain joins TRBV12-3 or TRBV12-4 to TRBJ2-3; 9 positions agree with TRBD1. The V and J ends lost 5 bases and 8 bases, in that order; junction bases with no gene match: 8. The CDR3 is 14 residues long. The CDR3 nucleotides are TGTGCCAGCAGTCAGAGACAGGGGGACCTTACGCAGTATTTT. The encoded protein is CASSQRQGDLTQYF.

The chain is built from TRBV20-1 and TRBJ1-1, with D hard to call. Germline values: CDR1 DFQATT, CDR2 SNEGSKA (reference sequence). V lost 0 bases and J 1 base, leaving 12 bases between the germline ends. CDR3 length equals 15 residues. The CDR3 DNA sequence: TGCAGTGCTAGAGATTCTGGGTCGGGGAACACTGAAGCTTTCTTT. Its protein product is CSARDSGSGNTEAFF.

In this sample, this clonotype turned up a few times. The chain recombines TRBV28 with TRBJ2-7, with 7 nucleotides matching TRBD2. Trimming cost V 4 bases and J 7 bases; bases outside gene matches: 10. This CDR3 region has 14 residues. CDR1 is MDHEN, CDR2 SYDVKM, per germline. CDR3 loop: CASSWEGGPGEQYF. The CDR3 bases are TGTGCCAGCAGTTGGGAGGGAGGGCCGGGGGAGCAGTACTTC.

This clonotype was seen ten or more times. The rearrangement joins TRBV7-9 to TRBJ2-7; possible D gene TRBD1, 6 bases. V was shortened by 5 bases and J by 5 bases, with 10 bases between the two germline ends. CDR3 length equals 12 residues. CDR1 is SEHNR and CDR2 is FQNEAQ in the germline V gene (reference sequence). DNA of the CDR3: TGTGCCAGCAGCGACAGACAGGACGAGCAGTACTTC. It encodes CASSDRQDEQYF.